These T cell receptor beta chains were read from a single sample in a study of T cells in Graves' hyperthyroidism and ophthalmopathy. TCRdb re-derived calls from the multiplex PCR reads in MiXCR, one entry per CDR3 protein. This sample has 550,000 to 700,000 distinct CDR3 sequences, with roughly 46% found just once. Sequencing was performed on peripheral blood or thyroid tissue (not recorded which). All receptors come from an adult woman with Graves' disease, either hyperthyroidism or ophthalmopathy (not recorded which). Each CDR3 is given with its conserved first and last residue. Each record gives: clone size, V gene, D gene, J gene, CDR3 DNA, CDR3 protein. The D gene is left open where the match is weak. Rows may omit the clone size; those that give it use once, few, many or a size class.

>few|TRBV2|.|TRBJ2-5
TGTGCCAGCAGTGTGGTCAGGGAGGCGGAGACCCAGTACTTC
CASSVVREAETQYF
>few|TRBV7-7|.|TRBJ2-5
TGTGCCAGCGCGGAGACCGAAGGGACCCAGTACTTC
CASAETEGTQYF
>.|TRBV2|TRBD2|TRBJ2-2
TGTGCCAGCAGTGAAACCGGGGGACTAGCGGGAGCCGGGGAGCTGTTTTTT
CASSETGGLAGAGELFF
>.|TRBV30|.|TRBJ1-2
TGTGCCTGGAGTGTAATGGCCGGAGGTACCCTTGGCTACACCTTC
CAWSVMAGGTLGYTF
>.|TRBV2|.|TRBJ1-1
TGTGCCAGCAGTGGTAGGACGGGGGGTATGGCTGAAGCTTTCTTT
CASSGRTGGMAEAFF
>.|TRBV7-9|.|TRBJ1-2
TGTGCCAGCAGCTCGGGGGCCTTC
CASSSGAF
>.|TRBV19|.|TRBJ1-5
TGTGCCAGTAGTGACGGGGGCGATGGCAATCAGCCCCAGCATTTT
CASSDGGDGNQPQHF
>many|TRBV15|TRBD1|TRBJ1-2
TGTGCCACCAGCAGAGACCCGCAGGGGGGCAGGGATGGCTACACCTTC
CATSRDPQGGRDGYTF
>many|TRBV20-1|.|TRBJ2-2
TGCAGTGCTCGATGGCGCGTCACCGGGGAGCTGTTTTTT
CSARWRVTGELFF
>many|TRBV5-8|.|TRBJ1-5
TGTGCCAGCAGTCCTAGGGGAGGGGGCAATCAGCCCCAGCATTTT
CASSPRGGGNQPQHF
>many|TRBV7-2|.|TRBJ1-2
TGTGCCAGCAGGACACAGAGGAACTATGGCTACACCTTC
CASRTQRNYGYTF
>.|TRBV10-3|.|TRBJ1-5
TGTGCCATCAGTGAGGAGGGACTATGGCCAAAGCAGCCCCAGCATTTT
CAISEEGLWPKQPQHF
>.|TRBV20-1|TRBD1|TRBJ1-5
TGCAGTGCTAGACATGGACAGGGGTATCAGCCCCAGCATTTT
CSARHGQGYQPQHF
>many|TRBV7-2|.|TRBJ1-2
TGTGCCAGCAGCTTATCCTATGGCTACACCTTC
CASSLSYGYTF
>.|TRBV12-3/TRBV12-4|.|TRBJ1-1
TGTGCCAGCGAGGGAGATACTGAAGCTTTCTTT
CASEGDTEAFF
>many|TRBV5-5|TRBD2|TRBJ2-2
TGTGCCAGCAGCTCTGGGACTACCACCCGGGGCACCGGGGAGCTGTTTTTT
CASSSGTTTRGTGELFF
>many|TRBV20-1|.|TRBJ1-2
TGCAGTGCCGGGGACAACTACTATGGCTACACCTTC
CSAGDNYYGYTF
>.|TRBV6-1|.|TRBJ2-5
TGTGCCAGCAGCCACCTGAGGGAGGTTGAGACCCAGTACTTC
CASSHLREVETQYF
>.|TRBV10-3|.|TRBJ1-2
TGTGCCATTGCCAACAGGAGGGACTCGGCGGGCTATGGCTACACCTTC
CAIANRRDSAGYGYTF
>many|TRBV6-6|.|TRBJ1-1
TGTGCCAGCAGTAGACAGCGGGACACTGAAGCTTTCTTT
CASSRQRDTEAFF
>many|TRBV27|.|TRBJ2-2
TGTGCCAGCAGTCACCTTGGGCGAGCCGGGGAGCTGTTTTTT
CASSHLGRAGELFF
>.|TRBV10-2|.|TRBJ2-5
TGCGCCAGCATAGGTGGGGGCCAAGAGACCCAGTACTTC
CASIGGGQETQYF
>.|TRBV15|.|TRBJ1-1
TGTGCCACCGCGACCAGGGTATTGAACACTGAAGCTTTCTTT
CATATRVLNTEAFF
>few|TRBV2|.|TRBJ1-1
TGTGCTAACCCTCCAGGGGCAGGCACTGAAGCTTTCTTT
CANPPGAGTEAFF
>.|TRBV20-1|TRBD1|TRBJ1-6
TGCAGTGCTAGAGATGGGGGGACAGGGGTGGGTTCACCCCTCCACTTT
CSARDGGTGVGSPLHF
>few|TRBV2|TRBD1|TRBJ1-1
TGTGCCAGCAGGGGGGACAGCCCAGACACTGAAGCTTTCTTT
CASRGDSPDTEAFF
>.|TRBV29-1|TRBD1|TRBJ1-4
TGCAGCGTTTCCGGGACAGGGGGGGTATTT
CSVSGTGGVF